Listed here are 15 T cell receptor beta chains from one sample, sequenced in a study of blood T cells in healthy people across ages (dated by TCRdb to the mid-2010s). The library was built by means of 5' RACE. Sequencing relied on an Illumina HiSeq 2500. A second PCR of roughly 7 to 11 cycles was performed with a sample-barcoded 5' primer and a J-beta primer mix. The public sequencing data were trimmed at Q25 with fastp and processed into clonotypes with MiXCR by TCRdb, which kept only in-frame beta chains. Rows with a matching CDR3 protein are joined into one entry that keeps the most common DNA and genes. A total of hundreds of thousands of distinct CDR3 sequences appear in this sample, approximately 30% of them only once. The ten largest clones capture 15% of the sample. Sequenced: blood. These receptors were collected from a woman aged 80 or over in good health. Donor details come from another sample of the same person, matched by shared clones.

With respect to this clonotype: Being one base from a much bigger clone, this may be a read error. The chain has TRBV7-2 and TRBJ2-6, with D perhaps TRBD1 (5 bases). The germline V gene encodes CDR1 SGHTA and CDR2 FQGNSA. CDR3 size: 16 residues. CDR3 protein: CASHGQGVSGANVRTF. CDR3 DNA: TGTGCCAGCCATGGGCAGGGTGTTTCTGGGGCCAACGTCCGGACTTTC.

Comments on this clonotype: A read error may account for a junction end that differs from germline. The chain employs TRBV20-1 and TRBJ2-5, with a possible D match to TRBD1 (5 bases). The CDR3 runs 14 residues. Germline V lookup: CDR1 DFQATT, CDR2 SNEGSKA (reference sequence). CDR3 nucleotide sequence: TGTAGTGTGAGAGGAGACCAGGGTGATGGGACCCAGTACTTC. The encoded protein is CSVRGDQGDGTQYF.

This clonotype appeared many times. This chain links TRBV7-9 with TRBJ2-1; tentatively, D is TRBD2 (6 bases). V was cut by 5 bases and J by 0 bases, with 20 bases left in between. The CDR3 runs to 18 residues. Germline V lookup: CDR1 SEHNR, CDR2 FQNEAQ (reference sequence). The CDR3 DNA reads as TGTGCCAGCAGCCTATCGCCGCGCGGGGTTCACTCCTACAATGAGCAGTTCTTC. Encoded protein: CASSLSPRGVHSYNEQFF.

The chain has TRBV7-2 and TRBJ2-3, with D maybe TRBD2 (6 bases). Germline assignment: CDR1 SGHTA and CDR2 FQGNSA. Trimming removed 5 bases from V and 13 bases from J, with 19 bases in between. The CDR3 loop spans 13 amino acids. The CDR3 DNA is TGTGCCAGCAGCCTAGGGGCGGGGAACGGGAAGTATTTT. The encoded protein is CASSLGAGNGKYF.

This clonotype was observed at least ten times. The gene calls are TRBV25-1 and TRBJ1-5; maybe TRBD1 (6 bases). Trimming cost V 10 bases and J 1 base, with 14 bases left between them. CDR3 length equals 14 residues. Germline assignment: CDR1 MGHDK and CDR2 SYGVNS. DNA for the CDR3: TGTGCCAACACAGGGTGTGAGAGCAATCAGCCCCAGCATTTT. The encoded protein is CANTGCESNQPQHF.

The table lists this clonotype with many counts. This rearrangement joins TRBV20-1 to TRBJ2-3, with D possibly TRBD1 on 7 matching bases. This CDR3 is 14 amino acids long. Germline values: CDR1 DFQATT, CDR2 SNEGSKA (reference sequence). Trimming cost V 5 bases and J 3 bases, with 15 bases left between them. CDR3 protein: CSAQGGRGTDTQYF. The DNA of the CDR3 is TGCAGTGCTCAGGGGGGCAGGGGGACAGATACGCAGTATTTT.

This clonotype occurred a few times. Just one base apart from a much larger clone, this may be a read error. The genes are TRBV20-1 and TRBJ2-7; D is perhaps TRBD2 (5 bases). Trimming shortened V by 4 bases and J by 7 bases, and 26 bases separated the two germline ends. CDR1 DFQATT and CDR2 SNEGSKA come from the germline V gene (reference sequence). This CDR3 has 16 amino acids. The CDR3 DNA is TGCAGTGCTACCCGCCTTGTGGGGAAGGGAGACAATGAGCAGTACTTC. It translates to CSATRLVGKGDNEQYF.

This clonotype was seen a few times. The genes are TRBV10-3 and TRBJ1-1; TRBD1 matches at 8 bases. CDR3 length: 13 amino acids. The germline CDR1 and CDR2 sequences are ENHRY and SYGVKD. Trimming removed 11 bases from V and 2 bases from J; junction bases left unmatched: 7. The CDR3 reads CAVRQGINTEAFF. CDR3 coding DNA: TGTGCCGTGAGACAGGGGATTAACACTGAAGCTTTCTTT.

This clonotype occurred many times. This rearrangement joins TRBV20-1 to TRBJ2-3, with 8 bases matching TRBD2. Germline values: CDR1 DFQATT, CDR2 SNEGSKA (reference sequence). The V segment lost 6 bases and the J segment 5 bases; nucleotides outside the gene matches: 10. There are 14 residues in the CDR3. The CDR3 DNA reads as TGCAGTGCCCCCGGGCGGGGGGCGGGAGATACGCAGTATTTT. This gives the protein CSAPGRGAGDTQYF.

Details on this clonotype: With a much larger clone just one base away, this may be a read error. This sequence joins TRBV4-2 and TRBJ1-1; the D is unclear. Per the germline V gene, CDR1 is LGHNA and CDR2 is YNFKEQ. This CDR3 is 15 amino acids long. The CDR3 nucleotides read TGTGTCAGCAGCCAAGATCCCGGACCTTGGGCTGAAGCTTTCTTT. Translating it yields CVSSQDPGPWAEAFF.

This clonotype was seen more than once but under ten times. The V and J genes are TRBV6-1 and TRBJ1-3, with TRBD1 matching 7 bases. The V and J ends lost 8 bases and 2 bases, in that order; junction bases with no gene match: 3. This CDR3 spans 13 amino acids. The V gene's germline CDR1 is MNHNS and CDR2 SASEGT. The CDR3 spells CASHRGTGNTIYF. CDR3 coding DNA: TGTGCCAGCCACAGGGGAACTGGAAACACCATATATTTT.

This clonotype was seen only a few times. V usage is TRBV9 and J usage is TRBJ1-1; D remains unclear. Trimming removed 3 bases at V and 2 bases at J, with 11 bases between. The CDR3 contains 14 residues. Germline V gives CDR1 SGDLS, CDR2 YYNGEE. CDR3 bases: TGTGCCAGCAGCGCCCGGGTCTATAACACTGAAGCTTTCTTT. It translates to CASSARVYNTEAFF.

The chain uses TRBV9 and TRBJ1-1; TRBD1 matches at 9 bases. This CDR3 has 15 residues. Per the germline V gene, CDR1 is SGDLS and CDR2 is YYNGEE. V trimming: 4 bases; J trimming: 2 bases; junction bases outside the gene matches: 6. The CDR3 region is CASSPTGQGNTEAFF. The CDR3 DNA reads TGTGCCAGCAGCCCAACGGGACAGGGTAACACTGAAGCTTTCTTT.

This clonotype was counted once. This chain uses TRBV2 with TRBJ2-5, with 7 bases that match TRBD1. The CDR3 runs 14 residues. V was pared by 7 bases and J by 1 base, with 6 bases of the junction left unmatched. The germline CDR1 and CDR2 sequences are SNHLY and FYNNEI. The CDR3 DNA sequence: TGTGCCAGCATAACTGACAGGGCCCAAGAGACCCAGTACTTC. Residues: CASITDRAQETQYF.

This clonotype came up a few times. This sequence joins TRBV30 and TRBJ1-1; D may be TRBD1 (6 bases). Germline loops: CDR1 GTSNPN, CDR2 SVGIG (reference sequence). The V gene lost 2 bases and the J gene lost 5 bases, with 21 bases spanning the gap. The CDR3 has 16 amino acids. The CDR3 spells CAWSIGGGVGRTEAFF. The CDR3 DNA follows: TGTGCCTGGAGTATTGGGGGGGGCGTGGGCAGGACTGAAGCTTTCTTT.